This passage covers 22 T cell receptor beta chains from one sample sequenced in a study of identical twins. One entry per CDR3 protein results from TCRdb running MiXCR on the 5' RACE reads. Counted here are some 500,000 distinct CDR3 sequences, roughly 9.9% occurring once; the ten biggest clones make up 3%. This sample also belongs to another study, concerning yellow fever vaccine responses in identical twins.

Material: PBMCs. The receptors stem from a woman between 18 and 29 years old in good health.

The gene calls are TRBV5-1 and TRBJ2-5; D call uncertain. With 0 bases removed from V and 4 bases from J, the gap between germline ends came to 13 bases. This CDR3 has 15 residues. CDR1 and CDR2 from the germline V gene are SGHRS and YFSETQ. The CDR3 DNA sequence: TGCGCCAGCAGCTTGGTATCCAAACCGCTAGAGACCCAGTACTTC. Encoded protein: CASSLVSKPLETQYF.

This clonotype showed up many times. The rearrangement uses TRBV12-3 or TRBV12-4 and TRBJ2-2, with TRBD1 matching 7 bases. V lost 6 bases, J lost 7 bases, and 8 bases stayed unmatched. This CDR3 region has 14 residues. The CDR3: CASREQGNDGELFF. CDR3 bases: TGTGCCAGCAGGGAACAGGGGAACGACGGGGAGCTGTTTTTT.

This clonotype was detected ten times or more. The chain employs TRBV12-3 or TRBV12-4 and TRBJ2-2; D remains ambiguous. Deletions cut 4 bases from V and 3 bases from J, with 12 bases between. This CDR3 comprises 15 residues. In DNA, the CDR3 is TGTGCCAGCAGTTCAGCTCACACTTACACCGGGGAGCTGTTTTTT. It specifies CASSSAHTYTGELFF.

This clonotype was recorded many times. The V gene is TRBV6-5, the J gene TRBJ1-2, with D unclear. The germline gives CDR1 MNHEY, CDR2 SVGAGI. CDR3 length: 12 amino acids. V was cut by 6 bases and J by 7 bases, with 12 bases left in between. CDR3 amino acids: CASSGSVGGYTF. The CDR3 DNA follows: TGTGCCAGCAGCGGGTCTGTGGGTGGCTACACCTTC.

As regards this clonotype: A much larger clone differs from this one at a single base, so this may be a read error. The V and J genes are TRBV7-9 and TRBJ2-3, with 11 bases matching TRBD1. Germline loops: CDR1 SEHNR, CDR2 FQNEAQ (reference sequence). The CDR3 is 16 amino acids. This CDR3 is CASSRRTGGNADTLYF. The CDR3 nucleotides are TGTGCCAGCAGCCGACGGACAGGGGGCAACGCAGATACGCTGTATTTT.

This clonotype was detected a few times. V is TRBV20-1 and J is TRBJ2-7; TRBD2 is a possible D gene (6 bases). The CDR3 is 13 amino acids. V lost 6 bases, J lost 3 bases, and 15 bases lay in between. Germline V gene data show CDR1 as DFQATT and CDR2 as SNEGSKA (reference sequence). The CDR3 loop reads CSAPRRGGYEQYF. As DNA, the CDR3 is TGCAGTGCCCCCCGGAGGGGAGGCTACGAGCAGTACTTC.

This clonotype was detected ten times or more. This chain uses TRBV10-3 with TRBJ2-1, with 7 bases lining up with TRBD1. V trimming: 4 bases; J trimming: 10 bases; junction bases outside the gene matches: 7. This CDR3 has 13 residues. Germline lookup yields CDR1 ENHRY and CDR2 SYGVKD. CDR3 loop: CAISGDRAQEQFF. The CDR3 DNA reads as TGTGCCATCAGTGGAGACAGGGCCCAGGAGCAGTTCTTC.

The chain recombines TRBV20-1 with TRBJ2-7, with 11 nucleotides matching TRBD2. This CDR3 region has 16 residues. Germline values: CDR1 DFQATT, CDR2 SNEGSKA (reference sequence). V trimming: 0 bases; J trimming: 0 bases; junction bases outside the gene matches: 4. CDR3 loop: CSARDYTSGSSYEQYF. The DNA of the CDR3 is TGCAGTGCTAGAGATTACACTAGCGGGAGCTCCTACGAGCAGTACTTC.

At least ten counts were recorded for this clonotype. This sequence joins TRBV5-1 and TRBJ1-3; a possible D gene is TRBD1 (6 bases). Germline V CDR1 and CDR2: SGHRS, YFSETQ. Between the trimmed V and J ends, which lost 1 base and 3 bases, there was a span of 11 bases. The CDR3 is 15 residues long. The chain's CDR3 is CASSLQGGGGNTIYF. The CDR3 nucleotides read TGCGCCAGCAGCTTGCAAGGGGGTGGTGGAAACACCATATATTTT.

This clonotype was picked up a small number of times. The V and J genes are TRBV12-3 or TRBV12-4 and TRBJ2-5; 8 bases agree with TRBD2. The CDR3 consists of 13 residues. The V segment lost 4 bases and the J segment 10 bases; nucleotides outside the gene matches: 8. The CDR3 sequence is CASSSNSGKGQYF. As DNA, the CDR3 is TGTGCCAGCAGTTCAAATAGCGGGAAGGGCCAGTACTTC.

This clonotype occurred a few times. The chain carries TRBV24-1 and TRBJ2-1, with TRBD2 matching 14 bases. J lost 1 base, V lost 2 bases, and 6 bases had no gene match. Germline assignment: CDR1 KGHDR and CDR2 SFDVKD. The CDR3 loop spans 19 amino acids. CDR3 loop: CATSDSGTSGRRSYNEQFF. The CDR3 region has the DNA TGTGCCACCAGTGATTCCGGGACTAGCGGGAGAAGATCCTACAATGAGCAGTTCTTC.

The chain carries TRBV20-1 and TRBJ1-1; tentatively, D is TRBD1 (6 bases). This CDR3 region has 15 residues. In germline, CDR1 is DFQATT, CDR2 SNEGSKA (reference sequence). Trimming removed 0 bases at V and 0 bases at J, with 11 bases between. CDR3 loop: CSARDLRGVNTEAFF. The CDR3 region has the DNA TGCAGTGCTAGAGACCTCAGGGGAGTGAACACTGAAGCTTTCTTT.

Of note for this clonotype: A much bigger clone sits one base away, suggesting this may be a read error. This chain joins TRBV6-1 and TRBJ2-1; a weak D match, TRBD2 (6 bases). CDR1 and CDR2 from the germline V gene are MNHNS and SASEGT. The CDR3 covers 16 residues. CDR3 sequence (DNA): TGTGCCAGCAGTCCGGGCCGGGGGAGCTCCTACAAAGAGCAGTTCTTC. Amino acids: CASSPGRGSSYKEQFF.

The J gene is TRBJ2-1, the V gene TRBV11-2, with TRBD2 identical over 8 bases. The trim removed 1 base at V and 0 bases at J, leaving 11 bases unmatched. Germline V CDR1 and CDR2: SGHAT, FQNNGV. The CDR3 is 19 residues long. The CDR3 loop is CASSLVGGGGPSSYNEQFF. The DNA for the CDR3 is TGTGCCAGCAGCTTAGTGGGTGGCGGGGGGCCGAGCTCCTACAATGAGCAGTTCTTC. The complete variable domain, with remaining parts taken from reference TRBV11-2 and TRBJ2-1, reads EAGVAQSPRYKIIEKRQSVAFWCNPISGHATLYWYQQILGQGPKLLIQFQNNGVVDDSQLPKDRFSAERLKGVDSTLKIQPAKLEDSAVYLCASSLVGGGGPSSYNEQFFGPGTRLTVL.

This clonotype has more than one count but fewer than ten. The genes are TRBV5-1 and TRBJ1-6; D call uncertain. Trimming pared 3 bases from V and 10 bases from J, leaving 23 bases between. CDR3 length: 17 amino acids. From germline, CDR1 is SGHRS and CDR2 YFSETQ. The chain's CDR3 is CASSSLPSTNSGSPLHF. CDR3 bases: TGCGCCAGCAGCTCCCTCCCGTCGACCAATAGTGGCTCACCCCTCCACTTT.

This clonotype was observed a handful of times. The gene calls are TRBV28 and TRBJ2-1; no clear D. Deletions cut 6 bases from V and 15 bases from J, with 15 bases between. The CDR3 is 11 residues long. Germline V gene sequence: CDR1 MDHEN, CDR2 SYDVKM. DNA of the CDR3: TGTGCCAGCAGCTCCGGACCCTCCCCGTTCTTC. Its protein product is CASSSGPSPFF.

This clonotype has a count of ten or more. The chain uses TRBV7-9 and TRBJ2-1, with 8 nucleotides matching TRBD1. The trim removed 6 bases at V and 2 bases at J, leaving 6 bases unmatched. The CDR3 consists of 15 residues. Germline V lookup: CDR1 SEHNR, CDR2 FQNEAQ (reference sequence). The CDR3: CASRLTGDTYNEQFF. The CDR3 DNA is TGTGCCAGCAGGCTGACAGGGGACACCTACAATGAGCAGTTCTTC.

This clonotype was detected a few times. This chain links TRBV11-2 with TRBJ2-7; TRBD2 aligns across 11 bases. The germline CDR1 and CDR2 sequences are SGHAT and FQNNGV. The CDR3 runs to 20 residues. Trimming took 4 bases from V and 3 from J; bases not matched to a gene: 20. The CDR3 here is CASSSRYMGLAGGVGYEQYF. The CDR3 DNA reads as TGTGCCAGCAGCTCCCGATATATGGGGCTAGCGGGGGGCGTTGGCTACGAGCAGTACTTC.

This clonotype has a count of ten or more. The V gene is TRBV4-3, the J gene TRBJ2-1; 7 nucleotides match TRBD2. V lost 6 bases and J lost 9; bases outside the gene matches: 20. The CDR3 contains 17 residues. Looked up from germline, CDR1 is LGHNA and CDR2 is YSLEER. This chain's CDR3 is CASSRTEGGPTNREQFF. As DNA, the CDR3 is TGCGCCAGCAGTCGGACTGAGGGAGGGCCGACTAATCGTGAGCAGTTCTTC.

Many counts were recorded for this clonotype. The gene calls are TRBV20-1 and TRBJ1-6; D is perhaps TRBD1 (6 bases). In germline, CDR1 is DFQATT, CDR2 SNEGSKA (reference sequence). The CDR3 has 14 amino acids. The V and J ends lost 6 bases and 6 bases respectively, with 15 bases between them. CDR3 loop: CSADGTSANSPLHF. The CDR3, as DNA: TGCAGTGCCGACGGGACATCAGCTAATTCACCCCTCCACTTT.

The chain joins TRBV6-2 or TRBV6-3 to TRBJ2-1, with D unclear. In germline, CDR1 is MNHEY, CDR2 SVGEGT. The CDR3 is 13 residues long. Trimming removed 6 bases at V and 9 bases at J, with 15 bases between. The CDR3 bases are TGTGCCAGCAGCCTACCTCGTCCGGGTGAGCAGTTCTTC. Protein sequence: CASSLPRPGEQFF.

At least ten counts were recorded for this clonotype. As DNA, the CDR3 is TGTGCCAGCAGTTACGAACCCGGACTAGCGGTTAGCTCTGGGGCCAACGTCCTGACTTTC. Its protein product is CASSYEPGLAVSSGANVLTF. This chain uses TRBV6-2 or TRBV6-3 with TRBJ2-6; 10 nucleotides match TRBD2. Per the germline V gene, CDR1 is MNHEY and CDR2 is SVGEGT. This CDR3 comprises 20 residues. V was clipped by 2 bases and J by 0 bases; unmatched bases: 10.